The rows below give T cell receptor beta chains drawn from one sample of a study of shared clonotypes between healthy human individuals. Measured with immunoSEQ multiplex PCR; TCRdb has only the in-frame clones, and not every one. The sample has a few million clones; around 90% are singletons. The sample consisted of naive CD4+ T cells sorted from blood. The receptors derive from a man younger than 30 in good health. The CDR3 runs from the conserved cysteine through the conserved F or W. Fields, in order: J gene, clone size, V gene, D gene, CDR3 protein, CDR3 DNA. A D gene is named only where the DNA matches it firmly. Expanded clones get a size class; other rows say once, few or many, or leave the size out.

J: TRBJ1-1
size: once
V: TRBV29-1
D: -
CDR3: CSVVGSSLYTEAFF
DNA: TGCAGCGTTGTAGGCAGCAGTTTATACACTGAAGCTTTCTTT

J: TRBJ2-5
size: -
V: TRBV6-4
D: -
CDR3: CASEGRRSPSRETQYF
DNA: TGTGCCAGCGAGGGACGTAGATCTCCAAGTAGGGAGACCCAGTACTTC

J: TRBJ1-1
size: few
V: TRBV30
D: -
CDR3: CAWSGEGSAEAFF
DNA: TGTGCCTGGAGTGGGGAAGGGTCGGCTGAAGCTTTCTTT

J: TRBJ2-3
size: -
V: TRBV10-3
D: TRBD2
CDR3: CAIRTGTGGGTDTQYF
DNA: TGTGCCATCAGGACCGGGACCGGGGGGGGCACAGATACGCAGTATTTT

J: TRBJ1-1
size: -
V: TRBV19
D: TRBD1
CDR3: CASSRGRPLNTEAFF
DNA: TGTGCCAGTAGCAGGGGGAGACCCTTGAACACTGAAGCTTTCTTT

J: TRBJ2-7
size: once
V: TRBV15
D: TRBD1
CDR3: CATKPGQGSQRQYF
DNA: TGTGCCACCAAGCCGGGACAGGGATCCCAGAGGCAGTACTTC

J: TRBJ2-1
size: -
V: TRBV6-5
D: -
CDR3: CASSYNGLSYNEQFF
DNA: TGTGCCAGCAGTTACAACGGACTCTCCTACAATGAGCAGTTCTTC

J: TRBJ2-2
size: -
V: TRBV5-1
D: TRBD1
CDR3: CASSWSGTANTGELFF
DNA: TGCGCCAGCAGCTGGTCCGGGACAGCGAACACCGGGGAGCTGTTTTTT

J: TRBJ2-7
size: -
V: TRBV28
D: -
CDR3: CASSSEQLGRSRQYF
DNA: TGTGCCAGCAGTTCCGAACAGTTGGGACGCTCGCGGCAGTACTTC

J: TRBJ2-7
size: -
V: TRBV9
D: -
CDR3: CASSVRRHRPYEQYF
DNA: TGTGCCAGCAGCGTAAGGAGACATCGACCTTACGAGCAGTACTTC

J: TRBJ2-5
size: -
V: TRBV30
D: -
CDR3: CAWSRGVPETQYF
DNA: TGTGCCTGGAGTAGGGGGGTGCCGGAGACCCAGTACTTC

J: TRBJ2-5
size: -
V: TRBV29-1
D: -
CDR3: CSADDVQETQYF
DNA: TGCAGCGCCGATGACGTGCAAGAGACCCAGTACTTC

J: TRBJ2-3
size: -
V: TRBV9
D: -
CDR3: CASSARGRTDTQYF
DNA: TGTGCCAGCAGCGCTAGGGGCCGCACAGATACGCAGTATTTT

J: TRBJ2-1
size: once
V: TRBV18
D: -
CDR3: CASSPRRRGLNEQFF
DNA: TGTGCCAGCTCACCACGACGGAGGGGGCTCAATGAGCAGTTCTTC

J: TRBJ1-1
size: -
V: TRBV10-3
D: -
CDR3: CAISESGGPTEAFF
DNA: TGTGCCATCAGTGAGTCTGGGGGCCCCACTGAAGCTTTCTTT

J: TRBJ1-2
size: -
V: TRBV5-5
D: TRBD1
CDR3: CASSPNRDSYGYTF
DNA: TGTGCCAGCAGCCCGAACCGGGACAGCTATGGCTACACCTTC

J: TRBJ1-2
size: -
V: TRBV10-3
D: TRBD1
CDR3: CAISGRDRNNYGYTF
DNA: TGTGCCATCAGTGGCCGGGACAGGAATAACTATGGCTACACCTTC

J: TRBJ2-6
size: -
V: TRBV28
D: -
CDR3: CASSPRVGANGANVLTF
DNA: TGTGCCAGCAGTCCCAGGGTGGGGGCAAACGGGGCCAACGTCCTGACTTTC

J: TRBJ2-3
size: -
V: TRBV5-4
D: -
CDR3: CASSFGGTQYF
DNA: TGTGCCAGCAGCTTTGGTGGTACGCAGTATTTT

J: TRBJ1-6
size: few
V: TRBV18
D: TRBD1
CDR3: CASSLDRANSPLHF
DNA: TGTGCCAGCTCACTAGACAGGGCGAATTCACCCCTCCACTTT

J: TRBJ1-1
size: -
V: TRBV10-2
D: -
CDR3: CASRRQAQNTEAFF
DNA: TGCGCCAGCAGAAGACAGGCTCAAAACACTGAAGCTTTCTTT

J: TRBJ2-1
size: -
V: TRBV5-6
D: -
CDR3: CASSLTGLDEQFF
DNA: TGTGCCAGCAGCTTGACAGGGCTGGATGAGCAGTTCTTC

J: TRBJ2-5
size: -
V: TRBV6-5
D: -
CDR3: CATSPDSSRETQYF
DNA: TGTGCCACGTCTCCGGACAGCTCGAGAGAGACCCAGTACTTC